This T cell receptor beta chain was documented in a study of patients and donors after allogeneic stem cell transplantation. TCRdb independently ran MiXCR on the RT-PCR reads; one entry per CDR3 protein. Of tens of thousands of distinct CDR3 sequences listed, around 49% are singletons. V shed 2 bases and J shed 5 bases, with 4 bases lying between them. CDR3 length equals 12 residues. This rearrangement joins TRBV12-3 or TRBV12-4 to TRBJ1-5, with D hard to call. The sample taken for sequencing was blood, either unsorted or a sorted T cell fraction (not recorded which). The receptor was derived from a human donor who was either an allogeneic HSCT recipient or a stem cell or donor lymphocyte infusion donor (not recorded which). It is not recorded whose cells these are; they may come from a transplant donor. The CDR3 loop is CASSLNDQPQHF. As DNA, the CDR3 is TGTGCCAGCAGTTTAAATGATCAGCCCCAGCATTTT.